This TCR beta chain was identified during a study of T cell responses to AZD1222 COVID-19 vaccine. The study's findings and limits: Clonal diversity was possibly underestimated, and the donors were mostly white British, with more females.

The assay was immunoSEQ multiplex PCR, and TCRdb's table has in-frame clones only and misses some. Here the sample spans 80,000 to 90,000 clones, 90% being singletons. As concerns this clone: Its antigen is currently unknown.

J gave up 3 bases and V 4 bases, and 3 bases lay outside the gene matches. Per the germline V gene, CDR1 is SGHRS and CDR2 is YFSETQ. This CDR3 has 14 residues. This chain links TRBV5-1 with TRBJ1-5; TRBD1 matches 8 bases. This sample comprised peripheral blood, obtained 28 days after the second AZD1222 dose. This TCR was sampled from an adult who received the AZD1222 COVID-19 vaccine. This chain's CDR3 is CASSPQGDNQPQHF. CDR3 sequence (DNA): TGCGCCAGCAGCCCACAGGGGGACAATCAGCCCCAGCATTTT.